Following are 19 T cell receptor beta chains from one sample sequenced in a study of vaccination effects on CD4 cells after COVID-19. TCRdb keeps only in-frame clones here, not all; method: immunoSEQ multiplex PCR. The repertoire holds about 68,000 clones, approximately 80% seen once, with 9% to 15% in the top ten. Their antigens are not known. Within the ViraFEST assay, antigen-specific CD4+ T cells underwent expansion with viral peptide pools prior to sequencing. When around nine days of culture had elapsed, CD4+ T cells were isolated. People in the vaccine group had not been infected with SARS-CoV-2 before, and their nucleocapsid antibodies were negative. This sample comprised CD4+ T cells from PBMCs cultured with SARS-CoV-2 spike peptides, obtained before COVID-19 vaccination. The receptors stem from a human donor who received a COVID-19 vaccine.

The rearrangement links TRBV10-1 to TRBJ1-4; unclear D gene. Germline V CDR1 and CDR2: WNHNN, SYGVQD (reference sequence). V shed 6 bases and J shed 7 bases, with 12 bases lying between them. The CDR3 loop spans 13 amino acids. In DNA, the CDR3 is TGCGCCAGCAGCCGGGGTGGAGGTGAAAAACTGTTTTTT. Its protein is CASSRGGGEKLFF.

V is TRBV5-1 and J is TRBJ2-7; 7 nucleotides align to TRBD1. Germline CDR1 SGHRS, CDR2 YFSETQ. The CDR3 covers 15 residues. Germline trimming cut 9 bases from V and 1 base from J; bases unmatched to any gene: 13. CDR3 residues: CATTVLDRHSYEQYV. The CDR3 nucleotides are TGCGCCACGACGGTGCTGGACAGGCATTCCTACGAGCAGTACGTC.

The V and J genes are TRBV7-3 and TRBJ2-3, with 8 bases fitting TRBD2. Germline assignment: CDR1 SGHTA and CDR2 FQGTGA. There are 15 residues in the CDR3. With V trimmed by 3 bases and J by 2 bases, 4 bases remained unmatched. This chain's CDR3 is CASSFSGEYTDTQYF. The CDR3 DNA is TGTGCCAGCAGCTTTAGCGGGGAATACACAGATACGCAGTATTTT. Supplemented by reference TRBV7-3 and TRBJ2-3, the full variable domain reads GAGVSQTPSNKVTEKGKYVELRCDPISGHTALYWYRQSLGQGPEFLIYFQGTGAADDSGLPNDRFFAVRPEGSVSTLKIQRTERGDSAVYLCASSFSGEYTDTQYFGPGTRLTVL.

CDR3 region: CSVERAGGFNTQYF. In nucleotides, the CDR3 is TGCAGCGTTGAAAGGGCAGGGGGATTCAATACGCAGTATTTT. The chain recombines TRBV29-1 with TRBJ2-3; 7 positions agree with TRBD1. V was pared by 2 bases and J by 7 bases, with 9 bases of the junction left unmatched. The CDR3 totals 14 residues. Germline CDR1 SQVTM, CDR2 ANQGSEA.

This chain uses TRBV19 with TRBJ1-5, with D perhaps TRBD1 (6 bases). The CDR3 covers 15 residues. Germline CDR1 is LNHDA and CDR2 is SQIVND (reference sequence). V lost 5 bases to trimming and J lost 0 bases, with 11 bases between them. The CDR3 DNA reads as TGTGCCAGTAGTGCACAGGGATATAGCAATCAGCCCCAGCATTTT. It encodes CASSAQGYSNQPQHF.

The V gene is TRBV6-1, the J gene TRBJ1-4, with D hard to call. The CDR3 covers 17 residues. Trimming stripped 4 bases from V and 0 bases from J, with 15 bases between. Germline values: CDR1 MNHNS, CDR2 SASEGT. In DNA form, the CDR3 reads TGTGCCAGCAGTGGTCTCCCCTTTAGGGCAACTAATGAAAAACTGTTTTTT. Translation: CASSGLPFRATNEKLFF.

CDR3 residues: CASSRTGASGNTIYF. Written as DNA, the CDR3 is TGTGCCAGCAGTCGCACGGGGGCCTCTGGAAACACCATATATTTT. This sequence joins TRBV6-2 or TRBV6-3 and TRBJ1-3; a possible D gene is TRBD1 (6 bases). There are 15 residues in the CDR3. Germline V gene lookup returns CDR1 MNHEY and CDR2 SVGEGT. Between the trimmed V and J ends, which lost 5 bases and 0 bases, there was a span of 11 bases.

This clone came up a few times. The V gene is TRBV7-9, the J gene TRBJ1-5; 7 bases are shared with TRBD1. The ends lost 7 bases at V and 9 bases at J; junction bases unmatched: 15. The germline CDR1 and CDR2 sequences are SEHNR and FQNEAQ (reference sequence). This CDR3 is 15 amino acids long. The CDR3 spells CASNLGSQGDGPQHF. The CDR3 DNA sequence: TGTGCCAGCAATCTAGGGTCCCAGGGGGATGGGCCCCAGCATTTT.

This rearrangement joins TRBV7-2 to TRBJ2-3; D might be TRBD1 (5 bases). The CDR3 loop spans 15 amino acids. Per the germline V gene, CDR1 is SGHTA and CDR2 is FQGNSA. Trimming left V 2 bases short and J 3 bases short, with 12 bases between. As DNA, the CDR3 is TGTGCCAGCAGCTTAAACGGACATTTGACAGATACGCAGTATTTT. Translating gives CASSLNGHLTDTQYF.

The chain uses TRBV29-1 and TRBJ2-2, with D tentatively TRBD2 (7 bases). V was pared by 6 bases and J by 5 bases, with 16 bases between. Germline V gives CDR1 SQVTM, CDR2 ANQGSEA. The CDR3 is made up of 14 amino acids. CDR3 sequence reads: CSVKGGRETGELFF. CDR3 in DNA: TGCAGCGTCAAGGGGGGGAGGGAAACCGGGGAGCTGTTTTTT.

This clone came up a few times. The gene calls are TRBV19 and TRBJ1-3, with a tentative D call TRBD1 (5 bases). The CDR3 totals 13 residues. Germline V gives CDR1 LNHDA, CDR2 SQIVND (reference sequence). V was clipped by 8 bases and J by 4 bases, with 12 bases between them. The CDR3 DNA is TGTGCCAGTTCACGGGGGTCCGGAAACACCATATATTTT. It codes for CASSRGSGNTIYF.

This rearrangement joins TRBV10-3 to TRBJ2-3, with 10 bases matching TRBD1. The CDR3 is 13 amino acids. Germline V gene lookup returns CDR1 ENHRY and CDR2 SYGVKD. V trimming: 11 bases; J trimming: 2 bases; junction bases outside the gene matches: 4. In DNA form, the CDR3 reads TGTGCCGGACGACAGGGGGCCACAGATACGCAGTATTTT. The encoded protein is CAGRQGATDTQYF.

V gene TRBV2 combines with J gene TRBJ2-5; TRBD2 agrees at 8 bases. Germline values: CDR1 SNHLY, CDR2 FYNNEI. Losses at the gene ends were 6 bases for V and 8 bases for J; bases not matched to a gene: 14. The CDR3 runs 15 residues. DNA of the CDR3: TGTGCCAGCAGCGAAACCGGGACTAGTCCAGGAACCCAGTACTTC. Its protein product is CASSETGTSPGTQYF.

J is TRBJ2-1 and V is TRBV12-3 or TRBV12-4; D is tentatively TRBD1 or TRBD2 (6 bases each). CDR3 length equals 13 residues. Trimming left V 5 bases short and J 12 bases short, with 17 bases between. This CDR3 reads CASSIKRGPWQFF. For the CDR3, the DNA is TGTGCCAGCAGTATTAAACGGGGGCCATGGCAGTTCTTC.

The gene calls are TRBV6-2 or TRBV6-3 and TRBJ1-1; D not resolved. The germline CDR1 and CDR2 sequences are MNHEY and SVGEGT. The CDR3 consists of 12 residues. Trimming left V 5 bases short and J 4 bases short, with 8 bases between. The CDR3: CASSTEFTEAFF. The CDR3 DNA reads as TGTGCCAGCAGTACGGAGTTCACTGAAGCTTTCTTT.

The rearrangement joins TRBV20-1 to TRBJ2-5, with D tentatively TRBD1 or TRBD2 (5 bases each). The CDR3 contains 12 residues. Between the trimmed V and J ends, which lost 3 bases and 13 bases, there was a span of 18 bases. Germline V lookup: CDR1 DFQATT, CDR2 SNEGSKA (reference sequence). DNA of the CDR3: TGCAGTGCTAGTGGGTCGGGGACCGCCAGGTACTTC. Protein sequence: CSASGSGTARYF.

The J gene is TRBJ2-3, the V gene TRBV9; D is uncertain. This CDR3 contains 14 residues. From germline, CDR1 is SGDLS and CDR2 YYNGEE. V gave up 4 bases and J gave up 1 base, with 10 bases separating them. The CDR3: CASSPAARTDTQYF. CDR3 DNA sequence: TGTGCCAGCAGCCCTGCGGCCCGCACAGATACGCAGTATTTT. Drawing the rest from reference TRBV9 and TRBJ2-3, the complete variable domain is DSGVTQTPKHLITATGQRVTLRCSPRSGDLSVYWYQQSLDQGLQFLIQYYNGEERAKGNILERFSAQQFPDLHSELNLSSLELGDSALYFCASSPAARTDTQYFGPGTRLTVL.

The chain combines TRBV5-1 with TRBJ2-1, with 9 bases lining up with TRBD1. This CDR3 is built from 15 residues. Germline loops: CDR1 SGHRS, CDR2 YFSETQ. The V gene end was trimmed by 5 bases and the J gene end by 9 bases; junction bases not matched to a gene: 12. CDR3 in amino acids: CASSHYSGTGLEQFF. The CDR3 coding sequence is TGCGCCAGCAGTCATTACTCCGGGACAGGGCTTGAGCAGTTCTTC.

This clone occurred a few times. The V gene is TRBV18, the J gene TRBJ1-6, with D hard to call. The CDR3 is 14 amino acids. The germline V gene encodes CDR1 KGHSH and CDR2 LQKENI. V gave up 4 bases and J gave up 0 bases, with 4 bases separating them. The CDR3, as DNA: TGTGCCAGCTCACTAAGCTCCTATAATTCACCCCTCCACTTT. This gives the protein CASSLSSYNSPLHF.